Below, one TCR beta chain is given with its context. The data stem from a study of shared clonotypes between healthy human individuals. As for the study in general: A couple of women and a few men aged 18 to 49 made up the donors. Each donor had three CD4 naive, three CD4 memory, two CD8 naive and one CD8 memory plate.

The CDR3 loop spans 16 amino acids. Looked up from germline, CDR1 is LGHNA and CDR2 is YNFKEQ. The V gene end was trimmed by 4 bases and the J gene end by 8 bases; junction bases not matched to a gene: 11. TCRdb's table, derived via immunoSEQ multiplex PCR, lists solely in-frame clones and lacks some. Altogether about 710,000 clones are present, 72% being singletons, with the ten largest covering approximately 2%. This TCR was recovered from a woman in her twenties or thirties in good health. The sequenced sample was memory CD4+ T cells sorted from blood. Subset meaning: CD45RA-negative fraction. The chain has TRBV4-2 and TRBJ2-2, with 9 bases matching TRBD2. The CDR3 DNA reads TGTGCCAGCAGCCGGGACTCCGATAGCGGGAGTGGGGAGCTGTTTTTT. Protein: CASSRDSDSGSGELFF.